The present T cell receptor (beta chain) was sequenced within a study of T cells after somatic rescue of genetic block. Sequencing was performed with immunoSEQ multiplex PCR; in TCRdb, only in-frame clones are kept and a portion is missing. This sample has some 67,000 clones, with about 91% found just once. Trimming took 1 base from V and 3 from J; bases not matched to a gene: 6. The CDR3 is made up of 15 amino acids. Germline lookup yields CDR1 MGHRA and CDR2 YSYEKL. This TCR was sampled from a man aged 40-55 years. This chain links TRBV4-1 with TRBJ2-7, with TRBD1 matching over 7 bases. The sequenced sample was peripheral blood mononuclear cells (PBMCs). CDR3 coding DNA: TGCGCCAGCAGCCAAGGGCAGGGGGAAGGCTACGAGCAGTACTTC. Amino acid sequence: CASSQGQGEGYEQYF.